Sequencing of this TCR beta chain was carried out in a study of cytomegalovirus exposure and HLA in healthy donors. The V gene's germline CDR1 is SGHKS and CDR2 YYEKEE (reference sequence). This CDR3 spans 13 amino acids. Trimming left V 8 bases short and J 5 bases short, with 11 bases between. The PCR employed 60 Vbeta primers together with 13 Jbeta primers. Method: immunoSEQ multiplex PCR; TCRdb's copy keeps in-frame clones and lacks some. The table shows under 200,000 clones, with roughly 75% occurring only once. Notes on the study in general: TCR beta sequences reportedly predicted most subjects' HLA-A and HLA-B alleles accurately. In vitro testing confirmed a few CMV-associated chains as specific for CMV antigens.

On this clone: Its target is not known.

The source is a female donor in good health and CMV-seronegative. Sequences were obtained from PBMCs. This chain uses TRBV5-5 with TRBJ1-6; D not resolved. As DNA, the CDR3 is TGTGCCAGTAGTGAACTGGATAATTCACCCCTCCACTTT. It codes for CASSELDNSPLHF.